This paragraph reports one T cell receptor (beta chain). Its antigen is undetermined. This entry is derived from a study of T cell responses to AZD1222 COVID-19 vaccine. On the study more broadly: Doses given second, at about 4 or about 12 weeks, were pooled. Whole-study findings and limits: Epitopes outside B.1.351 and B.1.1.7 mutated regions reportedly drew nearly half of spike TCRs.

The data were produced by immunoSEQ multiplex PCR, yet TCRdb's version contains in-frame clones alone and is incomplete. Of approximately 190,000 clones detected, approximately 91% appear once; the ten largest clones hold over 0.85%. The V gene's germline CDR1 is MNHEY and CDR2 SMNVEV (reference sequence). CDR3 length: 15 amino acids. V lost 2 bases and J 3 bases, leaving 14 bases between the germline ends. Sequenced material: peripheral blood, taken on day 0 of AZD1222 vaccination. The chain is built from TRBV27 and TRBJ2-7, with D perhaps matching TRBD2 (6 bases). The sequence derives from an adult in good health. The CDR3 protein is CASSLREPGDYEQYF. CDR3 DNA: TGTGCCAGCAGTTTACGAGAACCGGGAGACTACGAGCAGTACTTC.